These T cell receptor beta chains were read from a single sample in a study of Graves' ophthalmopathy and Graves' hyperthyroidism. TCRdb called the multiplex PCR reads again in MiXCR, with one record for every CDR3 protein. Of about 700,000 distinct CDR3 sequences listed, around 40% are singletons. Sequenced material: peripheral blood. The receptors shown here come from an adult man with Graves' ophthalmopathy. CDR3s leave out the opening cysteine and the closing phenylalanine or tryptophan.

V,J,CDR3
TRBV2,TRBJ2-7,ASTGLAGYSYEQY
TRBV20-1,TRBJ1-1,SENPGQLTEAF
TRBV19,TRBJ1-4,VSRPIRGPASKLF
TRBV19,TRBJ2-2,ASSTGTGTSAGELF
TRBV7-9,TRBJ2-7,ASSLGGDRTGEQY
TRBV7-9,TRBJ2-7,ASSLGTRRYEQY
TRBV7-9,TRBJ1-1,ASSQEVTSGHTEAF
TRBV9,TRBJ2-2,ASRETGEVTGELF
TRBV2,TRBJ2-7,ASSFRRSYEQY
TRBV7-9,TRBJ1-6,ASSLAGVPNSPLH
TRBV29-1,TRBJ2-5,SVELASQETQY
TRBV25-1,TRBJ2-2,ASSVVGGKGTGELF
TRBV25-1,TRBJ2-7,ASRERDSYEQY
TRBV19,TRBJ1-1,ASSWTGGGTEAF
TRBV6-6,TRBJ2-2,ASSIDGSGGELF
TRBV9,TRBJ2-5,ARVLASPQETQY
TRBV10-3,TRBJ2-7,AISDLRRSSYEQY
TRBV20-1,TRBJ1-2,SVWAGGYT
TRBV24-1,TRBJ1-5,ASSFPQPQH
TRBV7-9,TRBJ1-1,ASSLARSQAF
TRBV9,TRBJ1-1,ASSEGQMTEAF
TRBV6-6,TRBJ1-3,ASSRDAGSGNTIY
TRBV19,TRBJ1-2,ASSPRTGNVYSGYT
TRBV10-3,TRBJ2-5,AISKRTGEETQY
TRBV12-3/TRBV12-4,TRBJ1-3,ASSLRTGVGNTIY
TRBV7-8,TRBJ2-5,ASSWPGQGAQY
TRBV9,TRBJ2-7,VRLAGVILNEQY
TRBV19,TRBJ1-5,ASSIDLVSGGRQPQH
TRBV15,TRBJ1-2,AASSSGQGDYYGYT
TRBV6-2/TRBV6-3,TRBJ1-1,ASSTRGRNTEAF
TRBV20-1,TRBJ2-7,SEGQGYEQY
TRBV9,TRBJ2-6,ASSGSGTGTGANVLT
TRBV25-1,TRBJ2-2,ASSFGTGPGELF
TRBV10-3,TRBJ2-3,AILAGGPTDTQY
TRBV20-1,TRBJ2-5,SVLRSGGAFEETQY
TRBV20-1,TRBJ2-5,SAETRQGQETQY
TRBV12-3/TRBV12-4,TRBJ1-2,ASSFGTARFYGYT
TRBV7-2,TRBJ2-7,ASSQEHRGTYEQY
TRBV7-2,TRBJ1-1,ASSFQITQGDEAF
TRBV7-9,TRBJ2-2,ASSSPETANTGELF
TRBV7-9,TRBJ1-1,ASSPLHTYTEAF
TRBV20-1,TRBJ2-6,SAREARASGANVLT
TRBV5-8,TRBJ1-2,ASSLGVQGYT
TRBV10-3,TRBJ2-5,AISEATGGGQETQY
TRBV7-9,TRBJ2-2,ATSDFQGYTGELF
TRBV29-1,TRBJ1-1,SLRGLGTEAF
TRBV11-2,TRBJ1-4,ASSWGTGGRLF
TRBV25-1,TRBJ1-1,ASSQTSGAEAF
TRBV29-1,TRBJ2-5,SVDRDQETQY
TRBV7-3,TRBJ1-6,ASSRSGTGDSPLH
TRBV2,TRBJ2-5,ASRAPWEETQY
TRBV7-9,TRBJ2-5,ASSTTSGTGGIETQY
TRBV2,TRBJ1-6,ASSGQGFYNSPLH
TRBV4-2,TRBJ1-6,ASSQDYRGKSPLH